The 2 T cell receptor beta chains listed next were all sequenced from one sample in a study of long-term antiretroviral therapy in people with HIV. Runs used v3.0 of the immunoSEQ assay and were done at survey level. TCRdb's table, derived via immunoSEQ multiplex PCR, lists solely in-frame clones and lacks some. The sample contains about 19,000 clones, 90% to 95% of which appear only once. The starting material was unsorted PBMCs, obtained 3 years after starting antiretroviral therapy. The receptor source for this set is a man aged 50 or older with HIV.

The chain combines TRBV4-3 with TRBJ1-6, with no clear D. Trimming took 3 bases from V and 4 from J, leaving 10 bases between them. This CDR3 spans 15 amino acids. From germline, CDR1 is LGHNA and CDR2 YSLEER. The chain's CDR3 is CASSQTSAYNSPLHF. DNA of the CDR3: TGCGCCAGCAGCCAGACATCTGCTTATAATTCACCCCTCCACTTT.

V gene TRBV15 combines with J gene TRBJ1-3, with no clear D. There are 14 residues in the CDR3. The V gene lost 5 bases and the J gene lost 0 bases, with 8 bases spanning the gap. Germline lookup yields CDR1 LNHNV and CDR2 YYDKDF (reference sequence). The DNA of the CDR3 is TGTGCCACCAGCGGTAGTAGCTCTGGAAACACCATATATTTT. This encodes CATSGSSSGNTIYF. Supplemented by reference TRBV15 and TRBJ1-3, the full variable domain reads DAMVIQNPRYQVTQFGKPVTLSCSQTLNHNVMYWYQQKSSQAPKLLFHYYDKDFNNEADTPDNFQSRRPNTSFCFLDIRSPGLGDTAMYLCATSGSSSGNTIYFGEGSWLTVV.